Following are 27 T cell receptor beta chains from one sample sequenced in a study of beta chain features in type 1 diabetes. Reverse transcribing all isolated RNA meant expressed TCRB transcripts were sequenced. The method was immunoSEQ multiplex PCR; TCRdb's version includes in-frame clones alone and lacks a portion of them. The sample contains under 50,000 clones, 51% of which appear only once. Sequencing used Tregs from blood. These receptors were collected from a woman aged 18-29 years in good health.

This rearrangement joins TRBV19 to TRBJ1-2; D possibly corresponds to TRBD1 (5 bases). The germline V gene encodes CDR1 LNHDA and CDR2 SQIVND (reference sequence). This CDR3 region has 12 residues. The V and J ends lost 4 bases and 4 bases respectively, with 7 bases between them. CDR3: CASSTQAYGYTF. The CDR3 DNA is TGTGCCAGTAGTACACAGGCCTATGGCTACACCTTC. Based on the CDR3 plus reference TRBV19 and TRBJ1-2, the full variable domain is DGGITQSPKYLFRKEGQNVTLSCEQNLNHDAMYWYRQDPGQGLRLIYYSQIVNDFQKGDIAEGYSVSREKKESFPLTVTSAQKNPTAFYLCASSTQAYGYTFGSGTRLTVV.

The chain uses TRBV5-1 and TRBJ2-5, with 11 nucleotides matching TRBD2. J gave up 5 bases and V 0 bases, and 9 bases lay outside the gene matches. The CDR3 is made up of 17 amino acids. Germline V gene data show CDR1 as SGHRS and CDR2 as YFSETQ. The CDR3 spells CASSLGYTSGSPETQYF. CDR3 sequence (DNA): TGCGCCAGCAGCTTGGGGTATACTAGCGGGAGCCCCGAGACCCAGTACTTC.

J is TRBJ2-2 and V is TRBV11-2; 8 bases map to TRBD2. Germline V gene lookup returns CDR1 SGHAT and CDR2 FQNNGV. This CDR3 contains 16 residues. V lost 5 bases to trimming and J lost 6 bases; unmatched junction nucleotides: 11. This chain's CDR3 is CASSPRRLAGPGELFF. CDR3 DNA sequence: TGTGCCAGCAGCCCTCGACGGCTAGCGGGCCCCGGGGAGCTGTTTTTT.

This clone has a handful of counts. This chain connects TRBV21-1 to TRBJ2-4; TRBD2 is the table's D call, not checked against the DNA. TRBV21-1 is recorded as a pseudogene. The CDR3 is made up of 16 amino acids. CDR3 amino acids: CASSKEGRREGHIQYF. The CDR3, as DNA: TGTGCCAGCAGCAAAGAGGGTAGGCGGGAGGGCCACATTCAGTACTTC.

The rearrangement links TRBV27 to TRBJ2-5; 10 bases map to TRBD1. This CDR3 contains 16 residues. V shed 4 bases, J shed 5 bases, and the junction held 10 bases outside the gene matches. The germline V gene encodes CDR1 MNHEY and CDR2 SMNVEV (reference sequence). Here the CDR3 reads CASSSRDRGSVETQYF. CDR3 DNA sequence: TGTGCCAGCAGTTCCCGGGACAGGGGTTCCGTGGAGACCCAGTACTTC.

V gene TRBV30 combines with J gene TRBJ1-1; D gene ambiguous. The CDR3 consists of 14 residues. The ends were cut back, 1 base at V and 0 bases at J, with 9 bases in the middle. The germline gives CDR1 GTSNPN, CDR2 SVGIG (reference sequence). CDR3 residues: CAWSGYNVNTEAFF. The CDR3 bases are TGTGCCTGGAGTGGGTACAACGTGAACACTGAAGCTTTCTTT.

CDR3 coding DNA: TGTGCCAGTAGCAGAAGCGGGAACTCCTACAATGAGCAGTTCTTC. It encodes CASSRSGNSYNEQFF. The rearrangement uses TRBV19 and TRBJ2-1; 7 bases fit TRBD2. The CDR3 is 15 amino acids. Germline V gives CDR1 LNHDA, CDR2 SQIVND (reference sequence). With V trimmed by 6 bases and J by 0 bases, 5 bases remained unmatched.

This clone showed up just a few times. V and J are TRBV25-1 and TRBJ2-4; 11 bases agree with TRBD1. V trimming: 3 bases; J trimming: 7 bases; junction bases outside the gene matches: 2. Germline V gene lookup returns CDR1 MGHDK and CDR2 SYGVNS. The CDR3 sequence is 14 residues long. CDR3 coding DNA: TGTGCCAGCAGTGATCGGGACAGGGGGAACATTCAGTACTTC. It specifies CASSDRDRGNIQYF.

The CDR3 loop is CASRGNSPGTYNEQFF. The DNA for the CDR3 is TGTGCCAGCAGAGGTAACAGCCCCGGGACCTACAATGAGCAGTTCTTC. The rearrangement links TRBV28 to TRBJ2-1, with D possibly being TRBD2 (5 bases). Germline assignment: CDR1 MDHEN and CDR2 SYDVKM. Deletions cut 6 bases from V and 2 bases from J, with 17 bases between. The CDR3 is made up of 16 amino acids.

The genes are TRBV5-4 and TRBJ1-5; maybe TRBD1 (6 bases). Per germline, CDR1 SGHNT and CDR2 YYREEE (reference sequence). The CDR3 has 12 residues. Trimming stripped 9 bases from V and 3 bases from J, with 10 bases between. The CDR3 DNA follows: TGTGCCACCGGACAGAACAATCAGCCCCAGCATTTT. Translating it yields CATGQNNQPQHF.

The rearrangement uses TRBV7-9 and TRBJ2-1, with no clear D. Trimming stripped 3 bases from V and 9 bases from J, with 9 bases between. Germline loops: CDR1 SEHNR, CDR2 FQNEAQ (reference sequence). This CDR3 comprises 12 residues. CDR3 DNA: TGTGCCAGCAGCTTTTTGCGAGGTGAGCAGTTCTTC. Protein: CASSFLRGEQFF.

This chain links TRBV11-2 with TRBJ2-1; TRBD1 agrees at 8 bases. This CDR3 comprises 15 residues. Germline V gene data show CDR1 as SGHAT and CDR2 as FQNNGV. After removal of 5 bases from V and 4 bases from J, the junction contained 7 bases not matched to a gene. In DNA, the CDR3 is TGTGCCAGCAGCCGAAGGACAGGGTCATACAATGAGCAGTTCTTC. Translating gives CASSRRTGSYNEQFF.

V is TRBV4-2 and J is TRBJ2-5, with 9 nucleotides matching TRBD2. V gave up 1 base and J gave up 2 bases; unmatched junction bases: 8. This CDR3 has 17 amino acids. Germline lookup yields CDR1 LGHNA and CDR2 YNFKEQ. The CDR3 here is CASSQGGSGSTQETQYF. As DNA, the CDR3 is TGTGCCAGCAGCCAAGGGGGTAGCGGGAGTACTCAAGAGACCCAGTACTTC.

This clone was recorded a few times. The V and J genes are TRBV19 and TRBJ2-1; perhaps TRBD1 as D (6 bases). The CDR3 spans 15 residues. V was pared by 4 bases and J by 0 bases, with 10 bases between. Germline V gene data show CDR1 as LNHDA and CDR2 as SQIVND (reference sequence). Here the CDR3 reads CASSRGQGSYNEQFF. CDR3 in DNA: TGTGCCAGTAGTAGGGGACAAGGCTCCTACAATGAGCAGTTCTTC.

The chain links TRBV28 to TRBJ2-7, with a possible D match to TRBD1 (6 bases). V lost 6 bases to trimming and J lost 3 bases, with 24 bases between them. Germline assignment: CDR1 MDHEN and CDR2 SYDVKM. The CDR3 sequence is 17 residues long. The CDR3: CASSRRGSTGLFYEQYF. The CDR3 DNA follows: TGTGCCAGCAGCCGAAGGGGCTCGACAGGACTCTTCTACGAGCAGTACTTC.

The genes are TRBV30 and TRBJ2-1; 8 bases fit TRBD2. In germline, CDR1 is GTSNPN, CDR2 SVGIG (reference sequence). The length of the CDR3 is 15 residues. V shed 0 bases, J shed 6 bases, and the junction held 7 bases outside the gene matches. For the CDR3, the DNA is TGTGCCTGGAGTGTGAGCGGGAGTGTCGTCAATGAGCAGTTCTTC. Protein sequence: CAWSVSGSVVNEQFF. The whole variable domain, filled in from reference TRBV30 and TRBJ2-1, reads SQTIHQWPATLVQPVGSPLSLECTVEGTSNPNLYWYRQAAGRGLQLLFYSVGIGQISSEVPQNLSASRPQDRQFILSSKKLLLSDSGFYLCAWSVSGSVVNEQFFGPGTRLTVL.

The chain links TRBV13 to TRBJ2-7; tentative D call: TRBD2 (5 bases). Per germline, CDR1 PRHDT and CDR2 FYEKMQ (reference sequence). This CDR3 is built from 14 residues. The V end lost 3 bases, the J end lost 0 bases, and 9 bases lay between the germline ends. Written as DNA, the CDR3 is TGTGCCAGCAGCTTGAAGGGAGCCTCCTACGAGCAGTACTTC. Its translation is CASSLKGASYEQYF.

This chain connects TRBV19 to TRBJ2-5; perhaps TRBD1 as D (6 bases). Germline assignment: CDR1 LNHDA and CDR2 SQIVND (reference sequence). Between the trimmed V and J ends, which lost 3 bases and 5 bases, there was a span of 7 bases. The CDR3 is 12 residues long. As DNA, the CDR3 is TGTGCCAGTAGTATGGACAGTGAGACCCAGTACTTC. Protein sequence: CASSMDSETQYF.

The chain carries TRBV9 and TRBJ2-1; no reliable D call. CDR1 is SGDLS and CDR2 is YYNGEE in the germline V gene. This CDR3 is 14 amino acids long. Trimming shortened V by 4 bases and J by 6 bases, and 14 bases separated the two germline ends. CDR3 amino acids: CASSPHIDSNEQFF. The CDR3 DNA reads as TGTGCCAGCAGCCCCCATATTGATAGCAATGAGCAGTTCTTC. The full variable domain, with the rest looked up from reference TRBV9 and TRBJ2-1, is DSGVTQTPKHLITATGQRVTLRCSPRSGDLSVYWYQQSLDQGLQFLIQYYNGEERAKGNILERFSAQQFPDLHSELNLSSLELGDSALYFCASSPHIDSNEQFFGPGTRLTVL.

This sequence joins TRBV30 and TRBJ1-6; D gene unclear. Germline lookup yields CDR1 GTSNPN and CDR2 SVGIG (reference sequence). This CDR3 spans 15 amino acids. V shed 7 bases and J shed 5 bases, with 18 bases lying between them. CDR3 loop: CAYRGPTQHNSPLHF. DNA of the CDR3: TGTGCCTACCGAGGTCCAACACAACATAATTCACCCCTCCACTTT.

This clone was seen once. The rearrangement links TRBV10-2 to TRBJ2-5; TRBD1 might be the D (5 bases). The ends were cut back, 5 bases at V and 7 bases at J, with 17 bases in the middle. The germline V gene encodes CDR1 WSHSY and CDR2 SAAADI. The CDR3 is 14 amino acids. The CDR3, as DNA: TGCGCCAGCAGTTATAGCAGGGAAATGGGGACCCAGTACTTC. The encoded protein is CASSYSREMGTQYF.

The chain uses TRBV5-4 and TRBJ2-3, with D unclear. The CDR3 contains 16 residues. Germline CDR1 and CDR2: SGHNT and YYREEE (reference sequence). The V and J ends lost 2 bases and 0 bases respectively, with 13 bases between them. The CDR3 DNA follows: TGTGCCAGCAGCTTCGAAATGCTACCGAGCACAGATACGCAGTATTTT. As protein: CASSFEMLPSTDTQYF.

This sequence joins TRBV11-2 and TRBJ2-2, with TRBD2 matching over 8 bases. The CDR3 is 17 residues long. Germline assignment: CDR1 SGHAT and CDR2 FQNNGV. V was clipped by 3 bases and J by 5 bases; unmatched bases: 11. CDR3 nucleotides: TGTGCCAGCAGCTTTCGCCGGGGGGGCGCGTTAACCGGGGAGCTGTTTTTT. Translation gives CASSFRRGGALTGELFF. The whole variable domain, filled in from reference TRBV11-2 and TRBJ2-2, reads EAGVAQSPRYKIIEKRQSVAFWCNPISGHATLYWYQQILGQGPKLLIQFQNNGVVDDSQLPKDRFSAERLKGVDSTLKIQPAKLEDSAVYLCASSFRRGGALTGELFFGEGSRLTVL.

The J gene is TRBJ2-1, the V gene TRBV6-6; D ambiguous. There are 16 residues in the CDR3. From germline, CDR1 is MNHNY and CDR2 SVGAGI (reference sequence). The ends were cut back, 2 bases at V and 2 bases at J, with 13 bases in the middle. The CDR3 is CASSYQASSPYNEQFF. The CDR3 region has the DNA TGTGCCAGCAGTTACCAGGCTTCAAGCCCCTACAATGAGCAGTTCTTC.

The rearrangement links TRBV7-9 to TRBJ2-5; TRBD1 matches 10 bases. Germline CDR1 and CDR2: SEHNR and FQNEAQ (reference sequence). This CDR3 spans 18 amino acids. V was pared by 5 bases and J by 1 base, with 13 bases of the junction left unmatched. The CDR3 is CASSRGSGRTGGQETQYF. Here the CDR3 DNA reads TGTGCCAGCAGCCGAGGTTCGGGCCGGACAGGGGGCCAAGAGACCCAGTACTTC.

CDR3 amino acids: CASSKMFGEAEAFF. CDR3 DNA: TGTGCCAGCAGCAAAATGTTCGGGGAGGCTGAAGCTTTCTTT. This rearrangement joins TRBV7-2 to TRBJ1-1, with D unclear. Per germline, CDR1 SGHTA and CDR2 FQGNSA. CDR3 size: 14 residues. Trimming stripped 5 bases from V and 6 bases from J, with 16 bases between.

In its sample, this clone was seen a few times. The rearrangement joins TRBV7-2 to TRBJ2-5, with 8 bases fitting TRBD1. The end of the DNA is better explained by TRBJ2-7, so the J call may be wrong. The germline V gene encodes CDR1 SGHTA and CDR2 FQGNSA. This CDR3 comprises 14 residues. The CDR3 sequence: CASSPRQGTYEQYF. The DNA for the CDR3 is TGTGCCAGCAGCCCCCGACAGGGGACCTACGAGCAGTACTTC.